This T cell receptor (beta chain) derives from a study of blood T cells in healthy people across ages. The overall study: Researchers report that template switching captured about one barcoded beta molecule per two T cells.

Primers used in a second PCR of roughly 6 to 11 cycles were a sample-barcoded 5' primer and a J-beta primer mix. MiXCR, run by TCRdb on the 5' RACE reads, gives a single entry per CDR3 protein. This table has 900,000 to 950,000 distinct CDR3 sequences, 25% to 35% appearing once. Germline V CDR1 and CDR2: SGDLS, YYNGEE. The CDR3 contains 17 residues. V was pared by 0 bases and J by 0 bases, with 15 bases between. With respect to this clonotype: The antigen remains undetermined.

Each donor supplied 8 to 10 milliliters of peripheral blood. Study results and caveats: Possibly confounding the expanded clonotype changes was the fact that donor CMV status was unknown.

This sample also appeared in a second study, on T cells of mothers and their children.

This clonotype was sampled from a woman aged 40 to 55 in good health. The sequencing sample was made of blood. This sequence joins TRBV9 and TRBJ1-1; D perhaps matches TRBD1 (6 bases). CDR3 sequence reads: CASSVGGAHEMNTEAFF. In DNA, the CDR3 is TGTGCCAGCAGCGTAGGGGGGGCCCACGAAATGAACACTGAAGCTTTCTTT.